This T cell receptor beta chain was identified during a study of blood T cells in healthy people across ages. V shed 8 bases and J shed 5 bases, with 15 bases lying between them. Germline V CDR1 and CDR2: MNHEY, SVGAGI. There are 13 residues in the CDR3. Ranging in age from about 6 to 90, the donors were healthy Caucasian individuals from Russia. It was with a sample-barcoded 5' primer and a J-beta primer mix that a second PCR of roughly 7 to 12 cycles was run. A template-switch adaptor containing 12 random nucleotides labeled each cDNA molecule. TCRdb processed the 5' RACE reads anew with MiXCR; each CDR3 protein has one entry. The sample yields more than 800,000 distinct CDR3 sequences, around 28% seen once. Study-wide results and limits: It was not known whether donors were CMV positive (a possible confounder of expanded clonotype changes).

Concerning this clonotype: Its target is unknown.

The sequenced sample consisted of blood. The chain links TRBV6-5 to TRBJ2-5; D unresolved. This receptor was taken from an elderly woman in good health. The CDR3 region is CASGVLGSETQYF. The CDR3 DNA is TGTGCCAGCGGTGTTTTGGGGTCGGAGACCCAGTACTTC.